The T cell receptor beta chain under discussion was sequenced for a study of cytomegalovirus exposure and HLA in healthy donors. About the research overall: Early released data comprised 80 million to 90 million unique TCRs from HLA-typed donors.

General observations from the study: Indistinguishable V segments such as TRBV6-2 and TRBV6-3 were excluded. Reportedly, diagnosis of cytomegalovirus status by the classifier showed high specificity and sensitivity.

As regards this clone: The antigen remains unidentified.

It was with 60 Vbeta and 13 Jbeta primers that the PCR ran. Assay: immunoSEQ multiplex PCR; the TCRdb copy retains only in-frame clones and omits some. The sample has 90,000 to 100,000 clones; roughly 76% are singletons. The length of the CDR3 is 16 residues. Material for sequencing was PBMCs. This TCR was sampled from a woman in her sixties in good health and CMV-seropositive. The chain carries TRBV12-2 and TRBJ1-5; no DNA check was done on the table's D call, TRBD1. TRBV12-2 has pseudogene status. The DNA of the CDR3 is TGTGCAAGTCGCCTTGACAGTACAGCTGCTATCGTCCCCCAGCATTTT. Its protein is CASRLDSTAAIVPQHF.